This passage covers 27 T cell receptor beta chains from one sample sequenced in a study of blood T cell repertoires in COVID-19. Sequencing was performed with immunoSEQ multiplex PCR; in TCRdb, only in-frame clones are kept and a portion is missing. The repertoire has 93,000 or so clones, 70% to 90% of them found once; the top ten carry approximately 3.4%. The sequenced sample was peripheral blood. All receptors come from a woman aged 60 to 75 with acute or convalescent COVID-19.

The rearrangement joins TRBV5-3 to TRBJ2-1; the match to TRBD2 covers 9 bases. TRBV5-3 qualifies as an ORF whose function is uncertain. CDR3 size: 17 residues. V dropped 2 bases and J dropped 4; count of bases not matched to a gene: 10. The DNA for the CDR3 is TGTGCCAGAAGCTTCCCGCCGGGACTAGCAGTGTACAATGAGCAGTTCTTC. This translates into CARSFPPGLAVYNEQFF.

J is TRBJ2-1 and V is TRBV7-9, with D perhaps matching TRBD1 (6 bases). Trimming stripped 5 bases from V and 4 bases from J, with 18 bases between. CDR1 and CDR2 from the germline V gene are SEHNR and FQNEAQ (reference sequence). The CDR3 is made up of 16 amino acids. The CDR3 DNA reads TGTGCCAGCAGCCCTCTGACGGGACACCTTTACAATGAGCAGTTCTTC. Protein sequence: CASSPLTGHLYNEQFF.

The rearrangement joins TRBV19 to TRBJ1-2, with TRBD1 as a possible D gene (6 bases). Looked up from germline, CDR1 is LNHDA and CDR2 is SQIVND (reference sequence). V was clipped by 5 bases and J by 7 bases, with 17 bases between them. The CDR3 sequence is 14 residues long. Written as DNA, the CDR3 is TGTGCCAGTAGTCCCCAACAGGGTGTGGGTGGCTACACCTTC. Its translation: CASSPQQGVGGYTF.

The V gene is TRBV5-1, the J gene TRBJ1-4, with D maybe TRBD1 (6 bases). V was pared by 5 bases and J by 3 bases, with 14 bases between. From germline, CDR1 is SGHRS and CDR2 YFSETQ. The CDR3 totals 15 residues. CDR3 DNA sequence: TGCGCCAGCAGGACCTCAGGGGACGCTAATGAAAAACTGTTTTTT. Its translation is CASRTSGDANEKLFF.

The V and J genes are TRBV30 and TRBJ2-2, with 9 bases matching TRBD1. Germline V gene lookup returns CDR1 GTSNPN and CDR2 SVGIG (reference sequence). This CDR3 is 15 amino acids long. V gave up 2 bases and J gave up 6 bases; unmatched junction bases: 7. CDR3 sequence: CAWSLGTGTAGELFF. CDR3 sequence (DNA): TGTGCCTGGAGTCTTGGGACAGGGACGGCCGGGGAGCTGTTTTTT.

The chain joins TRBV9 to TRBJ1-1; no definite D call. Trimming pared 1 base from V and 3 bases from J, leaving 7 bases between. CDR1 is SGDLS and CDR2 is YYNGEE in the germline V gene. CDR3 length: 13 residues. The CDR3: CASSVWSDTEAFF. Written as DNA, the CDR3 is TGTGCCAGCAGCGTATGGTCGGACACTGAAGCTTTCTTT.

A remark on this clone: At the DNA level, this CDR3 is encoded by other sequences in the same sample as well. The chain combines TRBV24-1 with TRBJ1-1; 8 bases map to TRBD1. The CDR3 contains 12 residues. Per the germline V gene, CDR1 is KGHDR and CDR2 is SFDVKD. The junction had 2 bases not matched to a gene; V was cut back by 4 bases and J by 8 bases. As DNA, the CDR3 is TGTGCCACCAGTGACCGGACAGGGGAAGCTTTCTTT. This encodes CATSDRTGEAFF.

This CDR3 is CSASRTGADGYTF. Written as DNA, the CDR3 is TGCAGTGCTAGTCGGACAGGGGCGGATGGCTACACCTTC. The chain carries TRBV20-1 and TRBJ1-2, with TRBD1 matching 9 bases. Germline assignment: CDR1 DFQATT and CDR2 SNEGSKA (reference sequence). This CDR3 has 13 amino acids. After removal of 3 bases from V and 6 bases from J, the junction contained 5 bases not matched to a gene.

The chain carries TRBV10-3 and TRBJ2-3; 8 bases line up with TRBD2. This CDR3 region has 15 residues. V shed 8 bases, J shed 3 bases, and the junction held 10 bases outside the gene matches. The germline gives CDR1 ENHRY, CDR2 SYGVKD. This CDR3 reads CAISLDQRETDTQYF. The CDR3 bases are TGTGCCATCTCCCTTGACCAGCGGGAGACAGATACGCAGTATTTT.

This chain uses TRBV5-4 with TRBJ2-7; 10 nucleotides agree with TRBD1. Looked up from germline, CDR1 is SGHNT and CDR2 is YYREEE (reference sequence). Germline trimming cut 4 bases from V and 3 bases from J; bases unmatched to any gene: 4. This CDR3 spans 14 amino acids. CDR3 DNA sequence: TGTGCCAGCAGCCCCCGGGACAGGGGCTACGAGCAGTACTTC. Its protein is CASSPRDRGYEQYF.

The rearrangement uses TRBV27 and TRBJ2-3; TRBD2 matches at 7 bases. Per the germline V gene, CDR1 is MNHEY and CDR2 is SMNVEV (reference sequence). This CDR3 region has 17 residues. With 8 bases clipped from V and 0 bases from J, the junction kept 14 bases outside the gene matches. The CDR3 sequence: CASDARRTRASTDTQYF. The CDR3 bases are TGTGCCAGCGACGCCCGGAGGACTAGAGCTAGCACAGATACGCAGTATTTT.

This clone was found once. The gene calls are TRBV5-4 and TRBJ2-2; TRBD1 might be the D (6 bases). Germline V CDR1 and CDR2: SGHNT, YYREEE (reference sequence). The V end was cut by 4 bases, the J end by 4 bases, with 11 bases between. The CDR3 runs 14 residues. For the CDR3, the DNA is TGTGCCAGCAGCGCTCCAGGGGTCACCGGGGAGCTGTTTTTT. It translates to CASSAPGVTGELFF.

The chain employs TRBV6-1 and TRBJ1-6; 8 positions agree with TRBD1. Germline V gene sequence: CDR1 MNHNS, CDR2 SASEGT. V lost 3 bases, J lost 9 bases, and 4 bases stayed unmatched. This CDR3 comprises 14 residues. DNA of the CDR3: TGTGCCAGCAGTGACCGGGACAGGATTTCACCCCTCCACTTT. The encoded protein is CASSDRDRISPLHF.

This clone came up once. This chain connects TRBV14 to TRBJ2-7; 7 nucleotides agree with TRBD1. There are 13 residues in the CDR3. The germline V gene encodes CDR1 SGHDN and CDR2 FVKESK. J lost 10 bases, V lost 1 base, and 7 bases had no gene match. For the CDR3, the DNA is TGTGCCAGCAGCCAAGCTGGAAGGACAGGCCAGTACTTC. The encoded protein is CASSQAGRTGQYF.

V is TRBV24-1 and J is TRBJ2-3; D unresolved. CDR1 and CDR2 from the germline V gene are KGHDR and SFDVKD. This CDR3 comprises 17 residues. V dropped 4 bases and J dropped 0 bases, with 16 bases sitting between them. CDR3 residues: CATSDTPGRPSTDTQYF. The CDR3 DNA is TGTGCCACCAGTGACACACCAGGCAGACCTAGCACAGATACGCAGTATTTT.

This clone was detected once. The gene calls are TRBV7-8 and TRBJ2-6; a possible D gene is TRBD2 (5 bases). CDR1 SGHVS and CDR2 FQNEAQ come from the germline V gene. Trimming cost V 0 bases and J 0 bases, with 15 bases left between them. The CDR3 is made up of 19 amino acids. The DNA for the CDR3 is TGTGCCAGCAGCTTAGCGCCGGGGTCCGCGAGCTCTGGGGCCAACGTCCTGACTTTC. It translates to CASSLAPGSASSGANVLTF. The variable domain in full, with the rest retrieved from reference TRBV7-8 and TRBJ2-6, is GAGVSQSPRYKVAKRGQDVALRCDPISGHVSLFWYQQALGQGPEFLTYFQNEAQLDKSGLPSDRFFAERPEGSVSTLKIQRTQQEDSAVYLCASSLAPGSASSGANVLTFGAGSRLTVL.

This clone was picked up a small number of times. The chain links TRBV5-1 to TRBJ2-1; D unresolved. Trimming took 7 bases from V and 4 from J, leaving 3 bases between them. This CDR3 contains 10 residues. Germline-derived CDR1 and CDR2 are SGHRS and YFSETQ. CDR3 sequence: CASLYNEQFF. The DNA for the CDR3 is TGCGCCAGCCTTTACAATGAGCAGTTCTTC.

The rearrangement joins TRBV30 to TRBJ2-6; a weak D match, TRBD2 (5 bases). The CDR3 runs 13 residues. Trimming pared 3 bases from V and 4 bases from J, leaving 7 bases between. Looked up from germline, CDR1 is GTSNPN and CDR2 is SVGIG (reference sequence). This CDR3 reads CAWRRAGANVLTF. CDR3 nucleotide sequence: TGTGCCTGGAGGAGGGCCGGGGCCAACGTCCTGACTTTC.

This clone was seen only a few times. The chain links TRBV6-5 to TRBJ2-1; 12 bases fit TRBD2. Germline assignment: CDR1 MNHEY and CDR2 SVGAGI. This CDR3 region has 15 residues. V trimming: 8 bases; J trimming: 9 bases; junction bases outside the gene matches: 11. The CDR3 loop is CASPKETSGRGEQFF. Here the CDR3 DNA reads TGTGCCAGCCCAAAAGAGACTAGCGGGAGAGGTGAGCAGTTCTTC.

The rearrangement joins TRBV10-3 to TRBJ1-1, with 7 positions matching TRBD1. CDR1 is ENHRY, CDR2 SYGVKD, per germline. The CDR3 is 13 residues long. The J segment lost 7 bases and the V segment lost 5 bases, leaving 7 bases of the junction unmatched. Written as DNA, the CDR3 is TGTGCCATCAGTCGGACAGGCGAGGATGAAGCTTTCTTT. Translated: CAISRTGEDEAFF.

J is TRBJ1-2 and V is TRBV29-1, with D perhaps matching TRBD1 (6 bases). V shed 3 bases and J shed 7 bases, with 12 bases lying between them. Per germline, CDR1 SQVTM and CDR2 ANQGSEA. CDR3 length: 12 residues. Here the CDR3 reads CSVDRGGGGYTF. CDR3 sequence (DNA): TGCAGCGTTGACAGGGGTGGTGGTGGCTACACCTTC.

The chain is built from TRBV20-1 and TRBJ2-3, with a weak D call TRBD1 (7 bases). This CDR3 is 11 amino acids long. Trimming took off 6 bases at V and 12 bases at J, with 16 bases between the two ends. From germline, CDR1 is DFQATT and CDR2 SNEGSKA (reference sequence). CDR3 loop: CSARGTVPQYF. The CDR3 nucleotides read TGCAGTGCCCGCGGGACAGTACCCCAGTATTTT.

The chain uses TRBV5-8 and TRBJ2-3; 7 bases are a match to TRBD2. The junction had 13 bases not matched to a gene; V was cut back by 3 bases and J by 6 bases. This CDR3 comprises 16 residues. Germline V gene lookup returns CDR1 SGHTS and CDR2 YDEGEE. CDR3 residues: CASSSASGPPFDTQYF. As DNA, the CDR3 is TGTGCCAGCAGCTCAGCTAGCGGTCCCCCGTTTGATACGCAGTATTTT.

This clone is a singleton in its sample. The chain has TRBV6-6 and TRBJ1-3; D unresolved. There are 13 residues in the CDR3. V lost 0 bases, J lost 4 bases, and 4 bases lay in between. Germline CDR1 reads MNHNY; CDR2 reads SVGAGI (reference sequence). CDR3 sequence reads: CASSYSLGNTIYF. The CDR3 region has the DNA TGTGCCAGCAGTTACTCTCTCGGAAACACCATATATTTT.

The J gene is TRBJ2-5, the V gene TRBV3-1 (or the pseudogene TRBV3-2), with D perhaps matching TRBD1 (6 bases). Germline CDR1 and CDR2: LGHDT and YNNKEL (reference sequence). The CDR3 runs to 13 residues. Trimming left V 3 bases short and J 5 bases short, with 10 bases between. CDR3 residues: CASSHQGKETQYF. DNA of the CDR3: TGTGCCAGCAGCCACCAGGGGAAGGAGACCCAGTACTTC.

A single count supports this clone. This chain uses TRBV15 with TRBJ1-4; D uncertain. The germline V gene has CDR1 LNHNV and CDR2 YYDKDF (reference sequence). Trimming took off 4 bases at V and 3 bases at J, with 6 bases between the two ends. There are 13 residues in the CDR3. The chain's CDR3 is CATSTGSNEKLFF. In DNA form, the CDR3 reads TGTGCCACCAGCACGGGATCTAATGAAAAACTGTTTTTT.

The J gene is TRBJ1-4, the V gene TRBV28; possible D gene TRBD1, 5 bases. Deletions cut 4 bases from V and 7 bases from J, with 19 bases between. The CDR3 covers 16 residues. Per germline, CDR1 MDHEN and CDR2 SYDVKM. The CDR3 coding sequence is TGTGCCAGCAGTTCCCCCGGGACTCAAGGGGCTGAAAAACTGTTTTTT. This gives the protein CASSSPGTQGAEKLFF.